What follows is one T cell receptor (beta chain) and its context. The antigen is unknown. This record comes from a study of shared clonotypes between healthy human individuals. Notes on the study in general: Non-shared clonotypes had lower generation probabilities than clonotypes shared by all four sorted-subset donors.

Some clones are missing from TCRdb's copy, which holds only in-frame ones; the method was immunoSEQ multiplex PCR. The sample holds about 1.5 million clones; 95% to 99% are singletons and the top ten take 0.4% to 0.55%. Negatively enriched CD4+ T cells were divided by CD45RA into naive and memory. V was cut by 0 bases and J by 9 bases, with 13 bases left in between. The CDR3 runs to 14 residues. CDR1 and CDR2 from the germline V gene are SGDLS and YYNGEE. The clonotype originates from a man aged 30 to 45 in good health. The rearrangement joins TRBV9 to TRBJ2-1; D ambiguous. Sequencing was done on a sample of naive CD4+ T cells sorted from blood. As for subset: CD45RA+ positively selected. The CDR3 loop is CASSVVESIGEQFF. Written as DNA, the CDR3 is TGTGCCAGCAGCGTAGTAGAATCAATCGGTGAGCAGTTCTTC.